The rows below give T cell receptor beta chains drawn from one sample of a study of breast tumors, draining lymph nodes, adjacent tissues. TCRdb reprocessed the multiplex PCR reads with MiXCR, giving one entry per CDR3 protein. This sample has 150,000 to 200,000 distinct CDR3 sequences, with 30% to 35% found just once. The material sequenced was axillary lymph node tissue. The receptors were gathered from a female donor with breast cancer. Some clones in this sample may be carry-over from other donors' samples. Both conserved end residues are part of each CDR3. Each record gives: clone size, V gene, J gene, D gene, CDR3 DNA, CDR3 protein. D genes are given only for firm matches. Clone size is shown for a subset of rows, as once, few, many or a class of expanded clone.

.,TRBV5-4,TRBJ2-2,.,TGTGCCAGCAGCTTCGGAGGGGGCGGTAGGGACGGGGAGCTGTTTTTT,CASSFGGGGRDGELFF
many,TRBV11-2,TRBJ2-3,TRBD1,TGTGCCAGCAGCTTACAAAACCCAGGGACAGGGGCAGATACGCAGTATTTT,CASSLQNPGTGADTQYF
many,TRBV20-1,TRBJ2-7,.,TGCAGTGCCCGCCGGGGCGGGCGTAGATCCTACGAGCAGTACTTC,CSARRGGRRSYEQYF
many,TRBV15,TRBJ2-7,TRBD2,TGTGCCACCAGCAGACCAGGGACTACCCTGATCCACGAGCAGTACTTC,CATSRPGTTLIHEQYF
.,TRBV20-1,TRBJ2-5,TRBD1,TGTAGTGCTGGAGACAGGGGGGTAGAGACCCGGTACTTC,CSAGDRGVETRYF
few,TRBV28,TRBJ2-3,.,TGTGCCAGCAGTTCCCCACGACAAGAGGCTAGCACAGATACGCAGTATTTT,CASSSPRQEASTDTQYF
many,TRBV5-1,TRBJ2-5,.,TGCGCCAGCAGCCTGGAGGTAGTGGGTCACAAACCCCAGTACTTC,CASSLEVVGHKPQYF
many,TRBV20-1,TRBJ2-1,TRBD2,TGCAGTGCTAGAGATTGGGCTAGCGGGAGGGCCAGCTCCTACAATGAGCAGTTCTTC,CSARDWASGRASSYNEQFF
few,TRBV7-2,TRBJ1-1,.,TGTGCCAGCAGCGGGGGGGGGCGGCAGAACACTGAAGCTTTCTTT,CASSGGGRQNTEAFF
many,TRBV20-1,TRBJ1-2,.,TGCAGTGCTAGAGATTATAGAAGTGGTCGCGGCTACACCTTC,CSARDYRSGRGYTF
many,TRBV18,TRBJ2-5,.,TGTGCCAGCTCACCACGTTCAGGGACGGAGACCCAGTACTTC,CASSPRSGTETQYF
.,TRBV6-5,TRBJ2-2,TRBD1,TGTGCCAGCAGTTACGGGGACAGCCTTAACACCGGGGAGCTGTTTTTT,CASSYGDSLNTGELFF
many,TRBV7-2,TRBJ1-2,.,TGTGCCAGCAGCTCTCAGCGGGGCTGGGGCTACACCTTC,CASSSQRGWGYTF
few,TRBV6-2/TRBV6-3,TRBJ2-7,TRBD1,TGTGCCAGCGAAAGGGGACAGGGTATCTACGAGCAGTACTTC,CASERGQGIYEQYF
many,TRBV11-2,TRBJ2-5,.,TGTGCCAGCAGCGAAATAGGGGTGCAAGAGACCCAGTACTTC,CASSEIGVQETQYF
many,TRBV7-6,TRBJ2-1,TRBD2,TGTGCCAGCAGCTTGTCCGTCCCCGGGACTAGCGGGGGCCCTCCCTCCTACAATGAGCAGTTCTTC,CASSLSVPGTSGGPPSYNEQFF
.,TRBV6-1,TRBJ2-1,TRBD2,TGTGCCACTAAGAGCGGGGGGGGAAACAATGAGCAGTTCTTC,CATKSGGGNNEQFF
many,TRBV7-3,TRBJ2-5,TRBD2,TGTGCCAGCAGCTTAATGCGGGGGGACCAAGAGACCCAGTACTTC,CASSLMRGDQETQYF
.,TRBV20-1,TRBJ2-7,TRBD2,TGCAGTGCTAGATTGGGGGGGGTAGCGGGAGCTCCTGACTACGAGCAGTACTTC,CSARLGGVAGAPDYEQYF
.,TRBV20-1,TRBJ2-2,TRBD1,TGCAGTGCTAGACCTACAGGGGGCGCCGGAGTCTCGGTCGGGGAGCTGTTTTTT,CSARPTGGAGVSVGELFF
many,TRBV25-1,TRBJ2-1,.,TGTGCCAGCAGTGGCCTCCTCGCGGGGAACAATGAGCAGTTCTTC,CASSGLLAGNNEQFF
.,TRBV10-3,TRBJ2-7,TRBD2,TGTGCTAGAGATAGTAGCGGGGGGGCTTACGAGCAGTACTTC,CARDSSGGAYEQYF
.,TRBV7-2,TRBJ1-1,.,TGTGCCAGCAGCTCCCAGAGCTGGGGGGGCACTGAAGCTTTCTTT,CASSSQSWGGTEAFF
.,TRBV5-4,TRBJ2-3,TRBD2,TGTGCCGGCAGCGACTGGACTAGTTCTACAGATACGCAGTATTTT,CAGSDWTSSTDTQYF
many,TRBV29-1,TRBJ2-7,.,TGCAGCATCCGAGTATCATTGGGGGGCTGGGTGCAGTACTTC,CSIRVSLGGWVQYF
.,TRBV15,TRBJ1-2,.,TGTGCCACCAGCGTAGAAGTAGGGTCCTATGGCTACACCTTC,CATSVEVGSYGYTF
many,TRBV6-6,TRBJ2-7,TRBD2,TGTGCCAGCAGTTACTCTTTGGGACTAGCGGGAGGGGCATCCTACGAGCAGTACTTC,CASSYSLGLAGGASYEQYF
many,TRBV24-1,TRBJ1-2,.,TGTGCCACCAGTGAGTGGGGGAACGATGATGGCTACACCTTC,CATSEWGNDDGYTF
.,TRBV27,TRBJ2-7,.,TGTGCCAGCAGTTCGGGACAAAATTACGAGCAGTACTTC,CASSSGQNYEQYF
many,TRBV5-8,TRBJ2-7,.,TGTGCCAGCAGCTTGTTTGAGGGGGAGAGGTCCTACGAGCAGTACTTC,CASSLFEGERSYEQYF
.,TRBV19,TRBJ2-5,TRBD1,TGTGCCAGTAGCCGGACAGGGGGACGGGAGACCCAGTACTTC,CASSRTGGRETQYF
.,TRBV9,TRBJ1-4,TRBD1,TGTGCCAGCAGCGTTGGACAGGGAGCGGGATGGGAAAAACTGTTTTTT,CASSVGQGAGWEKLFF
many,TRBV20-1,TRBJ2-7,TRBD2,TGCAGTGCCATTGGACTAGCGGTCTCCTACGAGCAGTACTTC,CSAIGLAVSYEQYF
many,TRBV4-1,TRBJ2-3,.,TGCGCCAGCAGCCATGTACCGGGACGAAAGACAGATACGCAGTATTTT,CASSHVPGRKTDTQYF
many,TRBV10-1,TRBJ2-2,.,TGCGCCAGCGGTCCATCGGGGGTGTCCACCGGGGAGCTGTTTTTT,CASGPSGVSTGELFF
.,TRBV12-3/TRBV12-4,TRBJ1-3,TRBD1,TGTGCCAGCAACCGGTTGGGGGACAGGGGCTCTGGAAACACCATATATTTT,CASNRLGDRGSGNTIYF
many,TRBV24-1,TRBJ2-6,.,TGTGCCACCAGTGAACGGGGGCGCGGGGCCAACGTCCTGACTTTC,CATSERGRGANVLTF
.,TRBV12-3/TRBV12-4,TRBJ1-1,.,TGTGCCAGCAGGCCAACAGGGTTGATTACTGAAGCTTTCTTT,CASRPTGLITEAFF
.,TRBV4-2,TRBJ2-1,.,TGTGCCAGCAGCCGAGATGGGGGTCCGGGACCGCAGTTCTTC,CASSRDGGPGPQFF
few,TRBV5-8,TRBJ1-1,.,TGTGCCAGCAGCTCGGGAGCGGGAGCTTTCTTT,CASSSGAGAFF
many,TRBV7-7,TRBJ2-2,.,TGTGCTAGCAGCTTAGCTAACAAGTCGAACACCGGGGAGCTGTTTTTT,CASSLANKSNTGELFF
many,TRBV15,TRBJ2-1,.,TGTGCCACCAGCAGAGCTGACAGCTACAATGAGCAGTTCTTC,CATSRADSYNEQFF
few,TRBV6-2/TRBV6-3,TRBJ2-7,.,TGTGCCAGCAGTTACTCGAACAGCTACGAGCAGTACTTC,CASSYSNSYEQYF
many,TRBV9,TRBJ2-7,.,TGTGCCAGCAGCGTAGAAGCCGGGGACACCTACGAGCAGTACTTC,CASSVEAGDTYEQYF
many,TRBV5-5,TRBJ1-2,.,TGTGCCAGCAGCTTGGATGGAAATGGGGACTATGGCTACACCTTC,CASSLDGNGDYGYTF
many,TRBV29-1,TRBJ2-1,.,TGCAGCGTTAGGGGGGGATACAATGAGCAGTTCTTC,CSVRGGYNEQFF